A selection of T cell receptor beta chains follows, all from one sample in a study of cytomegalovirus exposure and HLA in healthy donors. Repertoires were generated with immunoSEQ multiplex PCR, while TCRdb's copy carries only in-frame clones and drops some. The repertoire holds roughly 130,000 clones, with 70% to 80% as singletons. Sequences were obtained from PBMCs. The receptors here all came from a woman aged 50 to 65 in good health and CMV-seropositive. The CDR3 runs from the conserved cysteine through the conserved F or W. D genes are given only for firm matches. Not all rows give a size; the values are once, few, many and, for expanded clones, a class.

abundance	j_gene	v_gene	d_gene	CDR3nt	CDR3aa
few	TRBJ2-7	TRBV7-9	TRBD1	TGTGCCAGCAGTTTAACAGGGGTCATCTACGAGCAGTACTTC	CASSLTGVIYEQYF
few	TRBJ1-2	TRBV5-1	TRBD1	TGCGCCAGCAGGGCCGGACAGGGTACCGACTATGGCTACACCTTC	CASRAGQGTDYGYTF
NA	TRBJ2-7	TRBV5-4	NA	TGTGCCAGCAGCTTGGCTGCAGGGGACTACGAGCAGTACTTC	CASSLAAGDYEQYF
NA	TRBJ2-3	TRBV4-3	TRBD2	TGCGCCAGCAGCCGGGCTAGCGGGGGGTCTAGCACAGATACGCAGTATTTT	CASSRASGGSSTDTQYF
NA	TRBJ2-1	TRBV10-3	TRBD2	TGTGCCATCAGTGACTCAGGACTTTCGACTAGCGGGGTCTACAATGAGCAGTTCTTC	CAISDSGLSTSGVYNEQFF
NA	TRBJ2-2	TRBV2	TRBD2	TGTGCCAGCAGGGGACTAGCGTTACTCCCGGCGGAGCTGTTTTTT	CASRGLALLPAELFF
NA	TRBJ2-5	TRBV7-3	NA	TGTGCCAGCAGCCCCCGAGGGGGGGGAGGAGAGACCCAGTACTTC	CASSPRGGGGETQYF
NA	TRBJ2-3	TRBV5-8	NA	TGTGCCAGCAGCTTGCATAGCGACCTTGGGGATACGCAGTATTTT	CASSLHSDLGDTQYF
NA	TRBJ2-5	TRBV19	TRBD1	TGTGCCAGTAGTTCGTGGACAGGGACGGGGGAGCAGTACTTC	CASSSWTGTGEQYF
NA	TRBJ1-1	TRBV7-2	NA	TGTGCCAGCAGCCAGGACAGTGGGAACACTGAAGCTTTCTTT	CASSQDSGNTEAFF
NA	TRBJ1-5	TRBV15	NA	TGTGCCGCGTCCCCCCCGGGTCAGCCCCAGCATTTT	CAASPPGQPQHF
NA	TRBJ1-2	TRBV5-1	NA	TGCGCCAGCAGCCCCGGCCCCGAGGGAGGCTACACCTTC	CASSPGPEGGYTF
NA	TRBJ1-1	TRBV5-1	NA	TGCGCCAGCAGCGTCACAGGGTCAAACACTGAAGCTTTCTTT	CASSVTGSNTEAFF
NA	TRBJ2-3	TRBV5-6	NA	TGTGCCAGTCTCCCCTGGGGCAGCACAGATACGCAGTATTTT	CASLPWGSTDTQYF
NA	TRBJ2-1	TRBV12-5	NA	TGTGCTAGTGGTCCCCTCAATGAGCAGTTCTTC	CASGPLNEQFF
NA	TRBJ2-1	TRBV6-5	TRBD1	TGTGCCAGCAGAAGGGGACAGGTCTCCTACAATGAGCAGTTCTTC	CASRRGQVSYNEQFF
few	TRBJ2-2	TRBV5-3	NA	TGTGCCAGAAGCTTGAGACTAGTTTCTCCCGGGGAGCTGTTTTTT	CARSLRLVSPGELFF
few	TRBJ1-5	TRBV7-2	NA	TGTGCCAGCAGCCCGCGAGAGGGCAATCAGCCCCAGCATTTT	CASSPREGNQPQHF
NA	TRBJ2-7	TRBV5-1	NA	TGCGCCAGCAAACTCTCCTGGGACTCTTCCTACGAGCAGTACTTC	CASKLSWDSSYEQYF
NA	TRBJ1-4	TRBV19	TRBD1	TGTGCCAGTAGTTCAACAGGGGGTTACGAAAAACTGTTTTTT	CASSSTGGYEKLFF
NA	TRBJ1-2	TRBV5-5	NA	TGTGCCAGCAGCTTGGTACCAGGGAACGGAGATGGCTACACCTTC	CASSLVPGNGDGYTF
NA	TRBJ1-4	TRBV7-9	NA	TGTGCCAGCAGCTTAGAGTCAGGGCAGGATTTTGAAAAACTGTTTTTT	CASSLESGQDFEKLFF
NA	TRBJ2-5	TRBV5-6	NA	TGTGCCAGCAGTCCGGGACAAGAGACCCAGTACTTC	CASSPGQETQYF
NA	TRBJ2-5	TRBV6-5	TRBD1	TGTGCCAGCAGTTACGGTCGCCGGGACAGGGAGACCCAGTACTTC	CASSYGRRDRETQYF
NA	TRBJ1-2	TRBV2	TRBD1	TGTGCCAGCGCTGATACAGGGGGAGATGGCTACACCTTC	CASADTGGDGYTF
NA	TRBJ2-5	TRBV7-3	NA	TGTGCCAGCAGCAACGGAGGCGAAGAGACCCAGTACTTC	CASSNGGEETQYF
NA	TRBJ2-5	TRBV4-1	TRBD2	TGCGCCAGCAGCCGCACAACTCAGCGGGGGGTCCAAGAGACCCAGTACTTC	CASSRTTQRGVQETQYF
NA	TRBJ2-5	TRBV9	TRBD2	TGTGCCAGCAGCGTATCGGGGGGGAACCAAGAGACCCAGTACTTC	CASSVSGGNQETQYF
NA	TRBJ1-1	TRBV7-9	TRBD1	TGTGCCAGCAGCATTAGGACAGGGCTGAACACTGAAGCTTTCTTT	CASSIRTGLNTEAFF
NA	TRBJ1-6	TRBV7-9	TRBD1	TGTGCCAGCAGCTCGAATAACAGGGGGCAGAGTTCACCCCTCCACTTT	CASSSNNRGQSSPLHF
NA	TRBJ2-7	TRBV12-5	TRBD1	TGTGCTAGTGGTACGTGGACAGGGGACGCCGAGCAGTACTTC	CASGTWTGDAEQYF
NA	TRBJ1-1	TRBV11-2	NA	TGTGCCAGCAGCTCGACCCGACAAGTGAACACTGAAGCTTTCTTT	CASSSTRQVNTEAFF
once	TRBJ1-1	TRBV28	TRBD1	TGTGCCAGCAGTAGAAGACAGGGGATCGGGAACACTGAAGCTTTCTTT	CASSRRQGIGNTEAFF
NA	TRBJ1-1	TRBV5-6	NA	TGTGCCAGCAGCTTGGACTTTGGGGGGGAGGAAGCTTTCTTT	CASSLDFGGEEAFF
NA	TRBJ1-5	TRBV9	TRBD1	TGTGCCAGCAGCGTTTCCGGACAGGAGAATCAGCCCCAGCATTTT	CASSVSGQENQPQHF
NA	TRBJ1-3	TRBV7-2	TRBD1	TGTGCCAGCAGCCTCCGACAGGGCGCTGGAAACACCATATATTTT	CASSLRQGAGNTIYF
NA	TRBJ2-3	TRBV7-9	TRBD2	TGTTCCAGCAGCACGCAGGTGTGGCGGGGGTTCACAGATACGCAGTATTTT	CSSSTQVWRGFTDTQYF
NA	TRBJ1-2	TRBV6-5	NA	TGTGCCAGCAGCAGGGATTCCTATGGCTACACCTTC	CASSRDSYGYTF
few	TRBJ2-1	TRBV11-1	TRBD1	TGTGCCAGCAGCTCTGGTAGGGGGACAGGAAAAAATGAGCAGTTCTTC	CASSSGRGTGKNEQFF
once	TRBJ1-2	TRBV6-4	TRBD1	TGTGCCAGCAGTGACTCGACAGGGGGCGACTATGGCTACACCTTC	CASSDSTGGDYGYTF
NA	TRBJ2-7	TRBV7-8	NA	TGTGCCAGCAGCTTAGGGGGGGACAGTGACTACGAGCAGTACTTC	CASSLGGDSDYEQYF
NA	TRBJ1-1	TRBV11-1	NA	TGTGCCAGCAGCTTAGAATTCACGCCCCCGAGATACACTGAAGCTTTCTTT	CASSLEFTPPRYTEAFF
NA	TRBJ2-2	TRBV7-3	NA	TGTGCCAGCAGCCCGGGGTACACCGGGGAGCTGTTTTTT	CASSPGYTGELFF
NA	TRBJ2-5	TRBV6-6	NA	TGTGCCAGCAGCACGAGGCCACTCGGAGAGACCCAGTACTTC	CASSTRPLGETQYF
NA	TRBJ1-2	TRBV7-3	TRBD1	TGTGCCAGCAGCTTAGGCGGGTCGGGCAGGGGGAACTATGGCTACACCTTC	CASSLGGSGRGNYGYTF
NA	TRBJ2-3	TRBV13	TRBD2	TGTGCCAGCAGCCCTTGGGGGCGGGGGGCCGACCGGACGCAGTATTTT	CASSPWGRGADRTQYF
few	TRBJ1-2	TRBV2	NA	TGTGCCAGCAGGCGGAGACAGAATCCCTATGGCTACACCTTC	CASRRRQNPYGYTF
NA	TRBJ1-1	TRBV6-6	NA	TGTGCCAGCAGTCTGACAGTGAACACTGAAGCTTTCTTT	CASSLTVNTEAFF
NA	TRBJ2-1	TRBV7-9	TRBD2	TGTGCCAGCAGCTTAGTGCCTAGCGGGGGGGCCGTGGATGAGCAGTTCTTC	CASSLVPSGGAVDEQFF
NA	TRBJ2-3	TRBV19	NA	TGTGCCAGTAGGTCCTCCGTGGCCGCAGATACGCAGTATTTT	CASRSSVAADTQYF
once	TRBJ2-5	TRBV19	TRBD1	TGTGCCAGTAATGATGAAAAGACAGGGAAAGAGACCCAGTACTTC	CASNDEKTGKETQYF
NA	TRBJ1-1	TRBV27	NA	TGTGCCAGCGGCCTCACAGGGCCGAACACTGAAGCTTTCTTT	CASGLTGPNTEAFF
NA	TRBJ2-7	TRBV7-3	TRBD1	TGTGCCAGCAGCCAACAGGGGGGTAGTTACGAGCAGTACTTC	CASSQQGGSYEQYF
NA	TRBJ1-1	TRBV4-3	NA	TGCGCCAGCAGCACGGAGGGGATTGATAGTTTGGGAAGTACGAACACTGAAGCTTTCTTT	CASSTEGIDSLGSTNTEAFF
NA	TRBJ2-1	TRBV4-1	TRBD1	TGCGCCAGCAGCCAAGACCGGGACAGGTCCTACAATGAGCAGTTCTTC	CASSQDRDRSYNEQFF
NA	TRBJ2-7	TRBV27	NA	TGTGCCAGCAGTTTAGGGGCTGGCGTCGAGCAGTACTTC	CASSLGAGVEQYF
NA	TRBJ1-2	TRBV7-3	NA	TGTGCCAGCAGCTTAAACGGCGGGAGCAGGACCTATGGCTACACCTTC	CASSLNGGSRTYGYTF
NA	TRBJ2-7	TRBV6-6	NA	TGTGCCAGCAGTTCCCGACTAACGCCCGAGCAGTACTTC	CASSSRLTPEQYF
NA	TRBJ2-5	TRBV7-3	TRBD2	TGTGCCAGCAGCCAGCGGGGGGGCCAAGGGGAGACCCAGTACTTC	CASSQRGGQGETQYF